This is a list of T cell receptor beta chains from one sample in a study of blood T cell repertoires in COVID-19. TCRdb's table, derived via immunoSEQ multiplex PCR, lists solely in-frame clones and lacks some. The repertoire includes approximately 88,000 clones, 80% of them detected once, and approximately 21% sits in the top ten. The sequenced material came from peripheral blood. These receptors all stem from a woman of 80 years or more with acute or convalescent COVID-19. Both conserved end residues are part of each CDR3. The D gene is left open where the match is weak. Rows may omit the clone size; those that give it use once, few, many or a size class.

abundance	j_gene	d_gene	v_gene	CDR3nt	CDR3aa
.	TRBJ1-6	TRBD1	TRBV7-6	TGTGCCAGCAGCAAAGGGACAGGCAATTCACCCCTCCACTTT	CASSKGTGNSPLHF
few	TRBJ1-1	TRBD1	TRBV9	TGTGCCAGCAGCGATTCCCCACAGGGGGGCAGGGTTAGGACTGAAGCTTTCTTT	CASSDSPQGGRVRTEAFF
.	TRBJ2-7	TRBD1	TRBV14	TGTGCCAGCAGCCTCCGGACAGGGGGTGTCCACGAGCAGTACTTC	CASSLRTGGVHEQYF
.	TRBJ2-7	TRBD1	TRBV9	TGTGCCAGCAGCGGACGGGCAGGGGGAAACTACGAGCAGTACTTC	CASSGRAGGNYEQYF
.	TRBJ1-2	.	TRBV3-1/TRBV3-2	TGTGCCAGCAGCCTAAAGGGGGGGGCCTATGGCTACACCTTC	CASSLKGGAYGYTF
.	TRBJ2-3	.	TRBV5-8	TGTGCCAGCAGCTGGATTATCTCCCTAGCTGCAGATACGCAGTATTTT	CASSWIISLAADTQYF
.	TRBJ1-1	TRBD1	TRBV6-2/TRBV6-3	TGTGCCAGCAGTTACCATATGGACAGGGGTAAGGGAGCTTTCTTT	CASSYHMDRGKGAFF
.	TRBJ2-5	TRBD1	TRBV5-5	TGTGCCAGCAGCTTGGCGCCCCGTCTACAGGGGGCGGAGGAGACCCAGTACTTC	CASSLAPRLQGAEETQYF
.	TRBJ2-7	.	TRBV5-4	TGTGCCAGCAGCTTGGGGAGGGCCGTCTCCTACGAGCAGTACTTC	CASSLGRAVSYEQYF
.	TRBJ1-3	TRBD1	TRBV18	TGTGCCAGCTCACCAGGACAGGGCGCTGGAAACACCATATATTTT	CASSPGQGAGNTIYF
.	TRBJ2-2	TRBD1	TRBV11-2	TGTGCCAGCAGCCAAGTCAGGGGGCCCGGCGGGGAGCTGTTTTTT	CASSQVRGPGGELFF
.	TRBJ1-3	.	TRBV6-5	TGTGCCAGCTCGGGAATCAGCTCTGGAAACACCATATATTTT	CASSGISSGNTIYF
.	TRBJ2-1	.	TRBV5-1	TGCGCCAGCAGCTTGATCAACGCGGAGGCGAATGAGCAGTTCTTC	CASSLINAEANEQFF
.	TRBJ2-5	.	TRBV5-5	TGTGCCAGCAGCAGCCCTTCAGGGGCCGCAGAGACCCAGTACTTC	CASSSPSGAAETQYF
.	TRBJ1-1	.	TRBV5-1	TGCGCCAGCAGCGTAACAGTAATGAACACTGAAGCTTTCTTT	CASSVTVMNTEAFF
few	TRBJ1-1	.	TRBV5-6	TGTGCCAGCAGCTTGGCCCCGACAGGGAACACTGAAGCTTTCTTT	CASSLAPTGNTEAFF
.	TRBJ2-1	.	TRBV3-1/TRBV3-2	TGTGCCAGCAGCCAAGATCGTAAGGGGGAGCAGTTCTTC	CASSQDRKGEQFF
few	TRBJ2-1	TRBD1	TRBV6-4	TGTGCCAGCAGTGACGGCATGGGACAGGGACCGTCCTCCTACAATGAGCAGTTCTTC	CASSDGMGQGPSSYNEQFF
medium-sized	TRBJ2-7	TRBD2	TRBV11-2	TGTGCCAGCAGCCTACTAGCGGGAGGCGAGCAGTACTTC	CASSLLAGGEQYF
.	TRBJ1-2	.	TRBV3-1/TRBV3-2	TGTGCCAGCAGCCAAGGTGGCGGACAGCGACCTTATGGCTACACCTTC	CASSQGGGQRPYGYTF
.	TRBJ2-3	.	TRBV7-6	TGTGCCAGCAGCTTAGCGGGGGGGCCTGCCACAGATACGCAGTATTTT	CASSLAGGPATDTQYF
.	TRBJ2-1	TRBD1	TRBV6-4	TGTGCCAGCAGTGTCAGGGGGAGTTTGGATGAGCAGTTCTTC	CASSVRGSLDEQFF
.	TRBJ1-3	.	TRBV6-6	TGTGCCAGCAGTTACGGGCAAAGCTCTGGAAACACCATATATTTT	CASSYGQSSGNTIYF
.	TRBJ2-2	.	TRBV5-1	TGCGCCAGCAGCCATGGACCCGGGGTTACCGGGGAGCTGTTTTTT	CASSHGPGVTGELFF
.	TRBJ1-5	.	TRBV9	TGTGCCAGCAGCGTAGGCCGCAGGGGCCAGCCCCAGCATTTT	CASSVGRRGQPQHF
.	TRBJ2-7	TRBD1	TRBV7-2	TGTGCCAGCAGCTTAGGACAGGGTTTCGTCTACGAGCAGTACTTC	CASSLGQGFVYEQYF
.	TRBJ1-2	.	TRBV4-2	TGTGCCAGCAGCCAAGGTTCGGCAGGCCTTTTTAACTATGGCTACACCTTC	CASSQGSAGLFNYGYTF
.	TRBJ2-2	.	TRBV10-3	TGTGCCATCAGTGAGGAATTAGCGGCCGGGGAGCTGTTTTTT	CAISEELAAGELFF
.	TRBJ1-2	.	TRBV7-9	TGTGCCAGCAGCCCTGGCGGTGGGGGGACGAACAGGAACTATGGCTACACCTTC	CASSPGGGGTNRNYGYTF
.	TRBJ1-1	TRBD1	TRBV5-1	TGCGCCAGCAGCCCGACTTCCGGGACAGGGTACACTGAAGCTTTCTTT	CASSPTSGTGYTEAFF
.	TRBJ1-3	TRBD1	TRBV18	TGTGCCAGCTCGCGGACAGGTCTCTCTGGAAACACCATATATTTT	CASSRTGLSGNTIYF
few	TRBJ2-3	.	TRBV20-1	TGCAGTGCTGGATACCGGGACATGGAGTATTTT	CSAGYRDMEYF
.	TRBJ1-5	.	TRBV18	TGTGCCAGCTCACGGGACAAGCACCCCAATCAGCCCCAGCATTTT	CASSRDKHPNQPQHF
.	TRBJ2-2	TRBD1	TRBV10-2	TGCGCCAGCACCGGGACAGGGACGGGCGTCACCGGGGAGCTGTTTTTT	CASTGTGTGVTGELFF
.	TRBJ1-2	.	TRBV2	TGTGCCAGCAGTGTTGAACAGGGTCTTGGCTACACCTTC	CASSVEQGLGYTF
few	TRBJ1-3	.	TRBV7-9	TGTGCCAGCAGCTTAGTAGCCTCTGGAAACACCATATATTTT	CASSLVASGNTIYF
once	TRBJ2-2	TRBD2	TRBV5-1	TGCGCCAGCAGCCTCGACCACGGGACTAGCAGGACCGGGGAGCTGTTTTTT	CASSLDHGTSRTGELFF
medium-sized	TRBJ1-1	.	TRBV29-1	TGCAGCGTTGAAGTCCTGGCGAACACTGAAGCTTTCTTT	CSVEVLANTEAFF
.	TRBJ2-3	.	TRBV11-2	TGTGCCAGCAGCTTAGATCTGGAACAGGGCATCACAGATACGCAGTATTTT	CASSLDLEQGITDTQYF
.	TRBJ2-3	TRBD2	TRBV9	TGTGCCAGCAGCTTCGGGACTAGCGAAATAAGGGATACGCAGTATTTT	CASSFGTSEIRDTQYF
.	TRBJ2-3	TRBD2	TRBV11-2	TGTGCCAGCAGCTTAAGGCCTTGGCGACTAGCGTTAGTCACAGATACGCAGTATTTT	CASSLRPWRLALVTDTQYF
.	TRBJ2-2	TRBD2	TRBV4-1	TGCGCCAGCAGCCAAGATCCGAGCGGGAGATATCTGGCCGGGGAGCTGTTTTTT	CASSQDPSGRYLAGELFF